This T cell receptor beta chain stems from a study of CD8+ T cells in alopecia areata. Study outcomes and limitations: There were many expanded lesional clones persisting in scalp and blood during tofacitinib. Scalp sequencing also captures normal skin's resident alphabeta T cells.

This CDR3 contains 15 residues. The trim removed 5 bases at V and 4 bases at J, leaving 9 bases unmatched. Germline V gene lookup returns CDR1 SGDLS and CDR2 YYNGEE. Reverse transcription of extracted RNA yielded cDNA, which provided the sequencing template. Some clones are missing from TCRdb's copy, which holds only in-frame ones; the method was immunoSEQ multiplex PCR. The repertoire has more than 7,000 clones, 64% of them found once; the top ten carry about 13%. Concerning this clone: The antigen is unknown.

As for treatment: oral pan-JAK inhibitor, 5-10 mg twice daily. In alopecia areata patients, both lesional scalp punch biopsies and peripheral blood were collected. The clonotype was recovered from a human donor with alopecia areata. The chain combines TRBV9 with TRBJ2-3; 8 bases map to TRBD2. Specimen: skin, collected at week 4, from a patient treated with tofacitinib. The CDR3 DNA is TGTGCCAGCAGGCGGGGGGCTATGGGCGCAGATACGCAGTATTTT. It yields the protein CASRRGAMGADTQYF.